These 24 T cell receptor beta chains originate from one sample sequenced in a study of T cell responses to AZD1222 COVID-19 vaccine. Using immunoSEQ multiplex PCR, the repertoire was profiled, and TCRdb retains in-frame clones only, with some absent. In the table there are some 150,000 clones, approximately 85% of which are singletons. Material: peripheral blood, obtained on day 0 of MenACWY control vaccination. These TCRs come from an adult in good health.

This rearrangement joins TRBV10-3 to TRBJ2-1, with TRBD1 matching 9 bases. The CDR3 is made up of 15 amino acids. Germline V gene data show CDR1 as ENHRY and CDR2 as SYGVKD. J was trimmed by 8 bases and V by 5 bases; bases with no gene match: 10. The chain's CDR3 is CAISPGQGRNHEQFF. As DNA, the CDR3 is TGTGCCATCAGTCCGGGACAGGGTCGCAACCATGAGCAGTTCTTC.

The V gene is TRBV11-2, the J gene TRBJ2-7; D unclear. Trimming stripped 0 bases from V and 5 bases from J, with 8 bases between. CDR3 size: 13 residues. Germline V gene data show CDR1 as SGHAT and CDR2 as FQNNGV. The CDR3 protein is CASSLDTADEQYF. The CDR3 region has the DNA TGTGCCAGCAGCTTAGATACGGCGGACGAGCAGTACTTC.

V is TRBV2 and J is TRBJ2-1, with D unclear. Trimming removed 7 bases at V and 7 bases at J, with 14 bases between. CDR1 and CDR2 (germline): SNHLY, FYNNEI. The CDR3 is made up of 13 amino acids. The CDR3 nucleotides read TGTGCCAGCAAGAGACCGGCTACGAATGAGCAGTTCTTC. This gives the protein CASKRPATNEQFF.

The sample holds one count of this clone. This chain uses TRBV16 with TRBJ1-4; D not resolved. This CDR3 comprises 15 residues. The V end lost 0 bases, the J end lost 8 bases, and 13 bases lay between the germline ends. In germline, CDR1 is KGHSY, CDR2 FQNENV. This CDR3 reads CASSQSSRMGEKLFF. The CDR3 nucleotides are TGTGCCAGCAGCCAATCGAGCCGAATGGGGGAAAAACTGTTTTTT.

V gene TRBV21-1 combines with J gene TRBJ2-7; the tabulated D call, TRBD2, remains unverified against the DNA. TRBV21-1 is reported as a pseudogene. CDR3 length: 18 residues. As DNA, the CDR3 is TGTGCCAGCAGCTCGCATCATGGGGCGGGACTACCTTCCTACGAGCAGTACGTC. Protein sequence: CASSSHHGAGLPSYEQYV.

The CDR3 DNA reads as TGCGCCAGCAGCGGGACTAGCTACGAGCAGTACTTC. The encoded protein is CASSGTSYEQYF. This chain uses TRBV5-1 with TRBJ2-7, with 8 bases fitting TRBD2. V was clipped by 4 bases and J by 3 bases; unmatched bases: 0. Germline V gene sequence: CDR1 SGHRS, CDR2 YFSETQ. The length of the CDR3 is 12 residues.

V gene TRBV7-9 combines with J gene TRBJ1-5; D not resolved. CDR1 SEHNR and CDR2 FQNEAQ come from the germline V gene (reference sequence). CDR3 length equals 14 residues. Trimming took 4 bases from V and 6 from J, leaving 13 bases between them. The CDR3 DNA is TGTGCCAGCAGCTCCTCAGGCGTAGCTCAGCCCCAGCATTTT. This sequence encodes CASSSSGVAQPQHF.

The gene calls are TRBV2 and TRBJ1-1; D is unresolved. This CDR3 is built from 14 residues. V was cut by 7 bases and J by 6 bases, with 18 bases left in between. The germline gives CDR1 SNHLY, CDR2 FYNNEI. CDR3 nucleotide sequence: TGTGCCAGCATCCCTAGTCCGCAGCCCGCTGAAGCTTTCTTT. As protein: CASIPSPQPAEAFF.

The chain is built from TRBV24-1 and TRBJ1-5; the D gene is possibly TRBD1 (5 bases). V lost 11 bases to trimming and J lost 4 bases, with 14 bases between them. The CDR3 is made up of 13 amino acids. Germline values: CDR1 KGHDR, CDR2 SFDVKD. CDR3 protein: CAIGGWGNQPQHF. The DNA of the CDR3 is TGTGCCATCGGGGGTTGGGGAAATCAGCCCCAGCATTTT.

V and J are TRBV7-3 and TRBJ1-1; D is unresolved. V lost 5 bases and J lost 1, with 8 bases in between. CDR3 length equals 13 residues. Germline CDR1 SGHTA, CDR2 FQGTGA. CDR3 bases: TGTGCCAGCAGCCTTCAGCCGAACACTGAAGCTTTCTTT. Translated: CASSLQPNTEAFF.

This chain links TRBV9 with TRBJ2-4; D is possibly TRBD2 (5 bases). Trimming stripped 1 base from V and 8 bases from J, with 16 bases between. Germline CDR1 SGDLS, CDR2 YYNGEE. This CDR3 has 15 residues. The DNA of the CDR3 is TGTGCCAGCAGCGTAAAATCGGGAAGACCTCACATTCAGTACTTC. Encoded protein: CASSVKSGRPHIQYF.

This clone has only one observation. This chain links TRBV2 with TRBJ1-4; D is ambiguous. This CDR3 is built from 15 residues. Germline values: CDR1 SNHLY, CDR2 FYNNEI. The V gene lost 3 bases and the J gene lost 5 bases, with 13 bases spanning the gap. The CDR3 nucleotides read TGTGCCAGCAGTGATTCGGGTCAGGAAAATGAAAAACTGTTTTTT. Translated: CASSDSGQENEKLFF.

About this clone: Distinct nucleotide sequences in the sample also encode this CDR3. This chain connects TRBV6-5 to TRBJ1-2, with 7 bases fitting TRBD1. The CDR3 consists of 12 residues. The germline gives CDR1 MNHEY, CDR2 SVGAGI. The J segment lost 2 bases and the V segment lost 7 bases, leaving 1 base of the junction unmatched. CDR3 loop: CASKGQNYGYTF. The CDR3 bases are TGTGCCAGCAAGGGACAGAACTATGGCTACACCTTC.

The chain recombines TRBV30 with TRBJ1-5; no clear D gene. Germline V gene lookup returns CDR1 GTSNPN and CDR2 SVGIG (reference sequence). CDR3 length: 14 amino acids. V was shortened by 1 base and J by 6 bases, with 13 bases between the two germline ends. CDR3 protein: CAWSAYIGSQPQHF. The CDR3 DNA follows: TGTGCCTGGAGTGCCTACATTGGATCTCAGCCCCAGCATTTT.

This clone has just one count. V is TRBV6-5 and J is TRBJ1-2; no clear D. Germline CDR1 reads MNHEY; CDR2 reads SVGAGI. The V and J ends lost 7 bases and 7 bases respectively, with 13 bases between them. The CDR3 consists of 12 residues. CDR3 region: CASTPVGGGYTF. The CDR3 DNA reads as TGTGCCAGCACCCCGGTGGGTGGTGGCTACACCTTC.

This clone was picked up one time. The chain is built from TRBV9 and TRBJ2-5; tentatively, D is TRBD1 (5 bases). The germline V gene has CDR1 SGDLS and CDR2 YYNGEE. The CDR3 covers 14 residues. Trimming cost V 0 bases and J 5 bases, with 11 bases left between them. The CDR3 region is CASSVGTQGETQYF. As DNA, the CDR3 is TGTGCCAGCAGCGTAGGTACGCAGGGTGAGACCCAGTACTTC.

The genes are TRBV7-3 and TRBJ2-2, with D perhaps matching TRBD1 (6 bases). Looked up from germline, CDR1 is SGHTA and CDR2 is FQGTGA. Trimming took 5 bases from V and 5 from J, leaving 18 bases between them. The CDR3 is made up of 16 amino acids. CDR3 protein: CASSPARAGDTGELFF. The CDR3 coding sequence is TGTGCCAGCAGCCCCGCAAGGGCAGGGGATACCGGGGAGCTGTTTTTT. Together with reference TRBV7-3 and TRBJ2-2, the CDR3 gives the full variable domain: GAGVSQTPSNKVTEKGKYVELRCDPISGHTALYWYRQSLGQGPEFLIYFQGTGAADDSGLPNDRFFAVRPEGSVSTLKIQRTERGDSAVYLCASSPARAGDTGELFFGEGSRLTVL.

V is TRBV5-1 and J is TRBJ2-1, with TRBD2 as a possible D gene (6 bases). Trimming shortened V by 4 bases and J by 3 bases, and 20 bases separated the two germline ends. The germline V gene encodes CDR1 SGHRS and CDR2 YFSETQ. The CDR3 consists of 17 residues. In nucleotides, the CDR3 is TGCGCCAGCAGCCCGGGGCCCGTGAGGGACTTCTACAATGAGCAGTTCTTC. This gives the protein CASSPGPVRDFYNEQFF.

The V gene is TRBV4-1, the J gene TRBJ1-5; no firm D call. Germline V gene sequence: CDR1 MGHRA, CDR2 YSYEKL. CDR3 length: 16 residues. Deletions cut 0 bases from V and 3 bases from J, with 12 bases between. The CDR3 sequence: CASSQEYGRHNQPQHF. The CDR3 nucleotides read TGCGCCAGCAGCCAAGAATACGGTCGTCACAATCAGCCCCAGCATTTT.

This chain connects TRBV7-9 to TRBJ2-2, with unresolved D. Germline loops: CDR1 SEHNR, CDR2 FQNEAQ (reference sequence). V was trimmed by 5 bases and J by 4 bases, leaving 11 bases between them. There are 14 residues in the CDR3. The CDR3 loop is CASSPNVVTGELFF. CDR3 in DNA: TGTGCCAGCAGCCCGAATGTAGTCACCGGGGAGCTGTTTTTT.

The chain uses TRBV5-5 and TRBJ2-7; TRBD1 matches at 9 bases. The CDR3 extends over 17 amino acids. The V gene end was trimmed by 1 base and the J gene end by 2 bases; junction bases not matched to a gene: 10. Germline CDR1 SGHKS, CDR2 YYEKEE (reference sequence). The DNA for the CDR3 is TGTGCCAGCAGCTTGTTGCCTACCGGGACAGGGACCTACGAGCAGTACTTC. It translates to CASSLLPTGTGTYEQYF.

This chain uses TRBV7-9 with TRBJ2-3; TRBD2 agrees at 11 bases. Per the germline V gene, CDR1 is SEHNR and CDR2 is FQNEAQ (reference sequence). The CDR3 totals 16 residues. Unmatched junction bases numbered 2, after V lost 1 base and J lost 2 bases. The CDR3 here is CASSLGSGGVTDTQYF. CDR3 sequence (DNA): TGTGCCAGCAGCTTAGGTAGCGGGGGGGTCACAGATACGCAGTATTTT.

J is TRBJ2-3 and V is TRBV9, with TRBD1 matching over 9 bases. Germline CDR1 reads SGDLS; CDR2 reads YYNGEE. This CDR3 comprises 15 residues. Trimming took 3 bases from V and 4 from J; bases not matched to a gene: 6. This CDR3 is CASSAWDRAADTQYF. In DNA form, the CDR3 reads TGTGCCAGCAGCGCGTGGGACAGGGCTGCAGATACGCAGTATTTT.

This chain links TRBV19 with TRBJ1-4, with D perhaps matching TRBD1 (6 bases). V lost 7 bases to trimming and J lost 4 bases, with 16 bases between them. The CDR3 spans 15 residues. The germline gives CDR1 LNHDA, CDR2 SQIVND (reference sequence). In DNA form, the CDR3 reads TGTGCCAGTACCCCCCGGGGGGCCTTTAATGAAAAACTGTTTTTT. Amino acids: CASTPRGAFNEKLFF.